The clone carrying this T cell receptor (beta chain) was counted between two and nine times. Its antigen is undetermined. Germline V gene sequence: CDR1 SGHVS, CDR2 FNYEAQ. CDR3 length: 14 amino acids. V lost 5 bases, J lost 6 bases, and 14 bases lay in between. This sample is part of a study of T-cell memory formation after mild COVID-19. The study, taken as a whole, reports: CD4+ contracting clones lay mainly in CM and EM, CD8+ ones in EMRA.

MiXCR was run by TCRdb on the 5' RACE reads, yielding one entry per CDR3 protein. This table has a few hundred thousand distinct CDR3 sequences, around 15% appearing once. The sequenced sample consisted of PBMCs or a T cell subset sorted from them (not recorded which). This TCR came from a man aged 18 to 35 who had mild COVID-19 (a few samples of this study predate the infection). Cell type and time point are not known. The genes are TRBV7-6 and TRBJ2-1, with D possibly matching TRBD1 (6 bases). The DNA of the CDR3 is TGTGCCAGCAGCCTAGGCGGACAGTCCAATGAGCAGTTCTTC. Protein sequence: CASSLGGQSNEQFF.